This record concerns one T cell receptor (beta chain) sequence. The antigen remains undetermined. The CDR3 loop spans 14 amino acids. In germline, CDR1 is SGHTA, CDR2 FQGNSA. Trimming pared 5 bases from V and 0 bases from J, leaving 8 bases between. This sample was included in a study of cytomegalovirus exposure and HLA in healthy donors. The study's findings and limits: The authors listed 150 to 200 TCR beta chains as cytomegalovirus-associated. A subsequent analysis found that TCR clusters from the first cohort also tended to co-occur in the approximately 120 validation repertoires, with 90% to 95% of cluster scores above 0.

Separate from the roughly 730-subject first cohort, the roughly 110-subject validation cohort was the one that the donors belonged to. Sequencing was performed with immunoSEQ multiplex PCR; in TCRdb, only in-frame clones are kept and a portion is missing. The sample records under 250,000 clones, approximately 90% being singletons. This TCR was recovered from a man aged 18-30 years in good health and CMV-seronegative. Sequenced: PBMCs. J is TRBJ1-3 and V is TRBV7-2; no firm D call. The CDR3 coding sequence is TGTGCCAGCAGCCTTAGAAGCTCTGGAAACACCATATATTTT. Encoded protein: CASSLRSSGNTIYF. Supplemented by reference TRBV7-2 and TRBJ1-3, the full variable domain reads GAGVSQSPSNKVTEKGKDVELRCDPISGHTALYWYRQSLGQGLEFLIYFQGNSAPDKSGLPSDRFSAERTGGSVSTLTIQRTQQEDSAVYLCASSLRSSGNTIYFGEGSWLTVV.